The sequence of this T cell receptor (beta chain) was determined in a study of identical twins (dated by TCRdb to the mid-2010s). Study-wide context: To test whether fetal clonotypes persist, this study deep-sequenced TCR alpha and beta repertoires from monozygotic twins, from unrelated adults of various ages, and from cord blood. Replicate twin experiments were performed at different times using different library preparation protocols to rule out contamination.

Comment on this clonotype: No antigen is known for it. No much larger clonotype is one base removed from it; base qualities were not supplied.

The paper's findings and limits, for the study overall: The excess sharing between twins in beta out-of-frame sequences was weaker because fewer shared sequences reduced the signal-to-noise ratio. Compared with coincidental sharing between unrelated individuals, out-of-frame TCR alpha sequences shared between twins showed an excess of sequences with low generation probability. In monozygotic twins, out-of-frame TCR alpha sharing was systematically underestimated by recombination models, although the models agreed with sharing between unrelated individuals. Because the same donors could not be followed over many years, conclusions were based on cross-sectional statistical analysis. Abundant cord blood beta clonotypes had fewer insertions, young adult naive repertoires showed a similar but weaker trend, and memory repertoires showed no such trend. Invariant T cells such as MAIT and iNKT could partly confound zero-insertion analyses, though diverse VJ usage argued against this for most clonotypes.

The library was generated by 5' RACE. The reads were generated on an Illumina HiSeq 2000. A universal primer binding site was added through template switching, and the final cDNA carried a unique molecular identifier so that TCR cDNA molecules could be counted accurately. Specific primers in the conserved constant-segment region were used to synthesize first-strand cDNA for TCR alpha and beta chains. To control for contamination, each cDNA library was double barcoded with a SMART-Mk sample barcode plus Illumina barcodes. Two successive PCR steps introduced TruSeq adapter sequences along with Illumina sample barcodes. The Illumina HiSeq platform was used with custom primers to sequence TCR alpha and beta cDNA libraries. The paper's processing steps were these. Unique molecular identifiers were extracted from raw reads with MiGEC, and CDR3 positions were determined with MiXCR. Recombination models were inferred per individual with the repgenHMM and IGoR tools using an EM algorithm. Shared clonotypes were analyzed with the tcR package in R, and sharing was normalized by the product of cloneset sizes. Out-of-frame nonproductive sequences were analyzed to study raw recombination free of thymic and clonal selection effects. The raw public reads went through TCRdb reprocessing: fastp at Q25, MiXCR clone calling, in-frame beta chains kept. Each entry merges the rows of one CDR3 protein and shows their most common DNA and genes. Here the V and J calls rest on TCRdb's processing, not on the authors' analysis. Present in this sample are 400,000 to 600,000 distinct CDR3 sequences, around 22% of which were seen just once. Together, the top ten hold 0.48% of the sample.

CDR1 SGHRS and CDR2 YFSETQ are derived from the germline V gene. Deletion took 4 bases off V and 2 bases off J, with a span of 16 bases between the germline ends. The CDR3 measures 15 amino acids from cysteine to phenylalanine. Only the CDR3 portion is preserved as DNA: 45 bases, with reading frame beginning at the first base. Every donor in the study was a healthy Caucasian. Three pairs of female monozygotic twins, all aged about 18 to 29 years, were included in the twin cohort. CD4+ and CD8+ T cell populations were isolated with positive isolation kits from Invitrogen. These same records also appear under a second study, on yellow fever vaccine responses in identical twins. From that second study: The T cell response to vaccination in identical twins was reported by the authors to appear partly convergent and partly personalized. Focusing on identical twins, the study followed the T cell clones that responded to the vaccine, and did so with precision.

Sequencing was carried out using CD4+ T cells sorted from blood. The chain employs TRBV5-1 and TRBJ2-7, with no D gene named confidently. This clonotype was sampled from a woman between 18 and 30 years old in good health. Here is the DNA: TGCGCCAGCAGCCCAATAACAACTTCCCCCTACGAGCAGTACTTC. This encodes CASSPITTSPYEQYF.